A selection of T cell receptor beta chains follows, all from one sample in a study of blood T cell repertoires in COVID-19. Repertoires were generated with immunoSEQ multiplex PCR, while TCRdb's copy carries only in-frame clones and drops some. Among about 130,000 clones listed, around nine tenths were seen once. Sequenced sample: peripheral blood. These receptor sequences come from a man between 65 and 80 years old with active COVID-19. The CDR3 runs from the conserved cysteine through the conserved F or W.

TRBV10-3	CAISESKEDTQYF
TRBV14	CASSRRTSVYNEQFF
TRBV28	CASSPVTGGNEKLFF
TRBV11-2	CASSFTSGRGTGELFF
TRBV3-1/TRBV3-2	CASSEGARQPQHF
TRBV4-2	CASSQGLAGAYEQYF
TRBV19	CASSPTSGTGRHTDTQYF
TRBV9	CASSVGGGAEQPQHF
TRBV28	CASSFGLAENNEQFF
TRBV2	CASSSDSVREQYF
TRBV4-3	CASSQDRGGGYTF
TRBV6-5	CATARTGPSYEQYF
TRBV7-6	CASSLGQNYNSPLHF
TRBV30	CAWRGTAKNIQYF
TRBV28	CASSLRKEGLRGKEIF
TRBV7-2	CASSSLAGTSYEQYF
TRBV10-3	CAISGGSYNEQFF
TRBV30	CAWSVLPRHTQYF
TRBV24-1	CATSDRGTSGQPTLHEQFF
TRBV5-1	CASSSTAVSYEQYF
TRBV9	CASSVTQSTDTQYF
TRBV15	CATSREGVRRSSYNSPLHF
TRBV19	CASSITSTGGAGYTF
TRBV27	CASSLMGALGEQYF
TRBV27	CASSLGQGGNGYTF
TRBV28	CASGEDGNTIYF
TRBV14	CASSHQGGSYEQYF
TRBV24-1	CATSAAGLANRGDEQFF
TRBV6-6	CASRTGEYEQFF
TRBV19	CASSASIYEQYF
TRBV5-1	CASSVGDSTDTQYF
TRBV24-1	CATPGERTNEKLFF
TRBV12-3/TRBV12-4	CASSFQGTYEQYF
TRBV19	CASSEQTLNTEAFF
TRBV7-9	CASSPEGGGISGYTF